Listed here are 15 T cell receptor beta chains from one sample, sequenced in a study of graft-versus-host responses after intestinal transplantation. The antigens of these receptors remain unknown. The protocol was immunoSEQ multiplex PCR, while the TCRdb copy is restricted to in-frame clones and leaves out a portion. There are around 67,000 clones in the sample; nearly 85% occur only once, and less than 0.45% lies in the top ten. Sequenced here: unstimulated CD4+ T cells sorted from spleen or lymph node cells, sampled before transplant. The receptors stem from a human donor who was the organ donor for an intestinal transplant.

J is TRBJ2-1 and V is TRBV18; 8 positions agree with TRBD2. V shed 5 bases and J 1 base; nucleotides not matched to a gene: 10. Germline V CDR1 and CDR2: KGHSH, LQKENI. The CDR3 totals 17 residues. The CDR3 sequence is CASSSTGGVESYNEQFF. The DNA for the CDR3 is TGTGCCAGCTCATCGACCGGGGGGGTTGAGTCCTACAATGAGCAGTTCTTC.

The chain uses TRBV11-3 and TRBJ2-2; weak D call: TRBD1 (6 bases). V was trimmed by 0 bases and J by 6 bases, leaving 8 bases between them. The germline CDR1 and CDR2 sequences are SGHNT and YENEEA. CDR3 length: 14 amino acids. The CDR3 DNA is TGTGCCAGCAGCTTAGAACAGGGCCCCGGGGAGCTGTTTTTT. It codes for CASSLEQGPGELFF.

The chain is built from TRBV7-9 and TRBJ1-1; D not certain. Trimming removed 7 bases from V and 0 bases from J, with 9 bases in between. Germline-derived CDR1 and CDR2 are SEHNR and FQNEAQ (reference sequence). The CDR3 runs 13 residues. The CDR3 DNA sequence: TGTGCCAGCATCCCTAATGTGAACACTGAAGCTTTCTTT. It yields the protein CASIPNVNTEAFF. Together with reference TRBV7-9 and TRBJ1-1, the CDR3 gives the full variable domain: DTGVSQNPRHKITKRGQNVTFRCDPISEHNRLYWYRQTLGQGPEFLTYFQNEAQLEKSRLLSDRFSAERPKGSFSTLEIQRTEQGDSAMYLCASIPNVNTEAFFGQGTRLTVV.

This rearrangement joins TRBV9 to TRBJ1-2; 12 bases agree with TRBD1. The length of the CDR3 is 14 residues. CDR1 is SGDLS, CDR2 YYNGEE, per germline. V trimming: 5 bases; J trimming: 4 bases; junction bases outside the gene matches: 3. The CDR3 region has the DNA TGTGCCAGCAGAGGGGACAGGGGGCCCTATGGCTACACCTTC. Its protein is CASRGDRGPYGYTF.

This clone was counted between two and nine times. The rearrangement uses TRBV7-9 and TRBJ1-5; D might be TRBD1 (5 bases). The V and J ends lost 1 base and 4 bases respectively, with 8 bases between them. Germline-derived CDR1 and CDR2 are SEHNR and FQNEAQ (reference sequence). CDR3 length: 14 amino acids. The CDR3 loop is CASSLEGRNQPQHF. The DNA of the CDR3 is TGTGCCAGCAGCTTAGAGGGGCGAAATCAGCCCCAGCATTTT.

The gene calls are TRBV6-6 and TRBJ2-7; D is perhaps TRBD2 (5 bases). This CDR3 has 15 residues. CDR1 is MNHNY and CDR2 is SVGAGI in the germline V gene (reference sequence). Trimming left V 6 bases short and J 2 bases short, with 17 bases between. CDR3 in DNA: TGTGCCAGCAGGGTGGCAGCGGAACCCACCTACGAGCAGTACGTC. As protein: CASRVAAEPTYEQYV.

The V gene is TRBV19, the J gene TRBJ1-2, with 8 bases identical to TRBD1. The V and J ends lost 2 bases and 6 bases, in that order; junction bases with no gene match: 5. This CDR3 spans 14 amino acids. Germline loops: CDR1 LNHDA, CDR2 SQIVND (reference sequence). The CDR3 bases are TGTGCCAGTAGTATACTAGGACAGGGTAATGGCTACACCTTC. It encodes CASSILGQGNGYTF.

The genes are TRBV2 and TRBJ2-5; D may be TRBD2 (6 bases). From germline, CDR1 is SNHLY and CDR2 FYNNEI. Trimming took off 4 bases at V and 3 bases at J, with 21 bases between the two ends. The CDR3 has 17 amino acids. For the CDR3, the DNA is TGTGCCAGCAGTGTTCCCCCTGGCGGGGTAAACAAAGAGACCCAGTACTTC. Encoded protein: CASSVPPGGVNKETQYF. Full variable domain (rest looked up from reference TRBV2 and TRBJ2-5): EPEVTQTPSHQVTQMGQEVILRCVPISNHLYFYWYRQILGQKVEFLVSFYNNEISEKSEIFDDQFSVERPDGSNFTLKIRSTKLEDSAMYFCASSVPPGGVNKETQYFGPGTRLLVL.

The gene calls are TRBV7-2 and TRBJ2-5; D is ambiguous. The germline gives CDR1 SGHTA, CDR2 FQGNSA. Trimming removed 1 base from V and 3 bases from J, with 6 bases in between. This CDR3 spans 13 amino acids. The CDR3 nucleotides read TGTGCCAGCAGCTTAGTTCGGGAAGAGACCCAGTACTTC. It is translated as CASSLVREETQYF.

This sequence joins TRBV6-6 and TRBJ2-5, with D possibly matching TRBD2 (5 bases). Germline loops: CDR1 MNHNY, CDR2 SVGAGI (reference sequence). The CDR3 length is 15 residues. V was cut by 6 bases and J by 2 bases, with 16 bases left in between. CDR3 sequence: CASSLRGSLQETQYF. The CDR3 DNA sequence: TGTGCCAGCAGCCTACGGGGTAGCCTACAAGAGACCCAGTACTTC.

This chain uses TRBV28 with TRBJ1-2; D may be TRBD1 (5 bases). Trimming pared 6 bases from V and 8 bases from J, leaving 22 bases between. The CDR3 is 15 amino acids. Germline V gives CDR1 MDHEN, CDR2 SYDVKM. CDR3 region: CASSPVSVGRDGYTF. The CDR3 region has the DNA TGTGCCAGCAGCCCCGTCTCTGTGGGGAGGGACGGCTACACCTTC.

The gene calls are TRBV9 and TRBJ2-5, with D perhaps TRBD2 (5 bases). The V gene's germline CDR1 is SGDLS and CDR2 YYNGEE. This CDR3 is built from 14 residues. Trimming took 4 bases from V and 0 from J, leaving 10 bases between them. This chain's CDR3 is CASSRLTYQETQYF. The DNA of the CDR3 is TGTGCCAGCAGCCGACTAACTTACCAAGAGACCCAGTACTTC.

The chain links TRBV7-3 to TRBJ2-3; 13 nucleotides line up with TRBD2. The V gene's germline CDR1 is SGHTA and CDR2 FQGTGA. CDR3 length: 20 amino acids. The trim removed 1 base at V and 3 bases at J, leaving 13 bases unmatched. The CDR3 spells CASSLMTSGGPKSPTDTQYF. The CDR3, as DNA: TGTGCCAGCAGCTTAATGACTAGCGGGGGGCCCAAGAGCCCTACAGATACGCAGTATTTT.

This clone has just a few counts. This sequence joins TRBV5-1 and TRBJ1-3, with 7 nucleotides matching TRBD1. The length of the CDR3 is 15 residues. The V segment lost 0 bases and the J segment 3 bases; nucleotides outside the gene matches: 3. The germline V gene encodes CDR1 SGHRS and CDR2 YFSETQ. CDR3 nucleotides: TGCGCCAGCAGCTTGGGTGGGACAGATGGAAACACCATATATTTT. Its translation: CASSLGGTDGNTIYF.

The CDR3 coding sequence is TGTGCCAGCAGGCAGGCTTACAACTATGGCTACACCTTC. Its protein product is CASRQAYNYGYTF. V gene TRBV6-1 combines with J gene TRBJ1-2, with no clear D. Trimming left V 6 bases short and J 2 bases short, with 10 bases between. Germline assignment: CDR1 MNHNS and CDR2 SASEGT. The CDR3 covers 13 residues.